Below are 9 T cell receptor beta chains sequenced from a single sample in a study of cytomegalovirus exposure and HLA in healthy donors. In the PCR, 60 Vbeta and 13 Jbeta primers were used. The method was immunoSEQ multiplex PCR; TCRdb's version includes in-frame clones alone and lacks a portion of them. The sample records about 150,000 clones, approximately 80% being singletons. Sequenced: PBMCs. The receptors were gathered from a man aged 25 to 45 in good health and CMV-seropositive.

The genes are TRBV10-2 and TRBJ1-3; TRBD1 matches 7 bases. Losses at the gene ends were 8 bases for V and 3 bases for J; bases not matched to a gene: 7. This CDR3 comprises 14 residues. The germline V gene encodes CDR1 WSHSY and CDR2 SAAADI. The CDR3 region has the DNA TGCGCCAGCGGAAGGGGGCTGGATGGAAACACCATATATTTT. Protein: CASGRGLDGNTIYF.

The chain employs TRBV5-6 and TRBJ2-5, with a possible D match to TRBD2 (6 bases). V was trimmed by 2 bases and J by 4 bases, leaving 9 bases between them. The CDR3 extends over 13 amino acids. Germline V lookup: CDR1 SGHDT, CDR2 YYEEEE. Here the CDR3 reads CASSFTSRETQYF. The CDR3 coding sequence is TGTGCCAGCAGCTTTACTAGCAGAGAGACCCAGTACTTC. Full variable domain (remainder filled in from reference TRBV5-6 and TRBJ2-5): DAGVTQSPTHLIKTRGQQVTLRCSPKSGHDTVSWYQQALGQGPQFIFQYYEEEERQRGNFPDRFSGHQFPNYSSELNVNALLLGDSALYLCASSFTSRETQYFGPGTRLLVL.

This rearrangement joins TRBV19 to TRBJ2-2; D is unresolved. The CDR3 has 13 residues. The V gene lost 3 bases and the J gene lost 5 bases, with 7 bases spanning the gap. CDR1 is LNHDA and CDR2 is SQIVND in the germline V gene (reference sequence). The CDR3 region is CASSIFGTGELFF. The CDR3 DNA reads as TGTGCCAGTAGTATTTTCGGTACCGGGGAGCTGTTTTTT.

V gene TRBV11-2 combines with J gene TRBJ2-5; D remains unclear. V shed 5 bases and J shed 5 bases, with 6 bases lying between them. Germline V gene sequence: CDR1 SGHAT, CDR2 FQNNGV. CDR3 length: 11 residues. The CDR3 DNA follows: TGTGCCAGCAGCATCGGGGAGACCCAGTACTTC. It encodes CASSIGETQYF.

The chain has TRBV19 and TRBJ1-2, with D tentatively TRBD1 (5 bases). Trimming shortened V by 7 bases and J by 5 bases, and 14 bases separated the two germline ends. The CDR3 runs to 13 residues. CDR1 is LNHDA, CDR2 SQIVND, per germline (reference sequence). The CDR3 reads CASTSGRGYGYTF. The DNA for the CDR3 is TGTGCCAGTACCTCGGGTAGGGGATATGGCTACACCTTC.

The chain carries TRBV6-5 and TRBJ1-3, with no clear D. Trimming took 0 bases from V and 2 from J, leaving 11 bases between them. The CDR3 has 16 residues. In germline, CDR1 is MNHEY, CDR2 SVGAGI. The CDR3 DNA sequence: TGTGCCAGCAGTTACTCGTCTTGGCAGGCTGGAAACACCATATATTTT. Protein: CASSYSSWQAGNTIYF.

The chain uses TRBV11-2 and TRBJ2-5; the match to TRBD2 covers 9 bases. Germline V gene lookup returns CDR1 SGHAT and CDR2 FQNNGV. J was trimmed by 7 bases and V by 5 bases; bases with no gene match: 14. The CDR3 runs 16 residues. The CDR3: CASSPWTDGSGGTQYF. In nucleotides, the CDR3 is TGTGCCAGCAGCCCGTGGACAGACGGTAGCGGGGGGACCCAGTACTTC.

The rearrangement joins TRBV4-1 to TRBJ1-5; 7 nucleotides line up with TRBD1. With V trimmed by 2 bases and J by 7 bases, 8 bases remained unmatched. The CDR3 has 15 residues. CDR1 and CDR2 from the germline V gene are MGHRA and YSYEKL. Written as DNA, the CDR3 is TGCGCCAGCAGCCAAATTTCCACAGGGGTCCAGCCCCAGCATTTT. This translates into CASSQISTGVQPQHF.

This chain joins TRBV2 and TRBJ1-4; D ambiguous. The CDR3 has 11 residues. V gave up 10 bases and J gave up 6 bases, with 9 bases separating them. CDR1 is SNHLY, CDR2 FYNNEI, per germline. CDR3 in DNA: TGTGCCACCGAGGGATATGAAAAACTGTTTTTT. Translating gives CATEGYEKLFF.